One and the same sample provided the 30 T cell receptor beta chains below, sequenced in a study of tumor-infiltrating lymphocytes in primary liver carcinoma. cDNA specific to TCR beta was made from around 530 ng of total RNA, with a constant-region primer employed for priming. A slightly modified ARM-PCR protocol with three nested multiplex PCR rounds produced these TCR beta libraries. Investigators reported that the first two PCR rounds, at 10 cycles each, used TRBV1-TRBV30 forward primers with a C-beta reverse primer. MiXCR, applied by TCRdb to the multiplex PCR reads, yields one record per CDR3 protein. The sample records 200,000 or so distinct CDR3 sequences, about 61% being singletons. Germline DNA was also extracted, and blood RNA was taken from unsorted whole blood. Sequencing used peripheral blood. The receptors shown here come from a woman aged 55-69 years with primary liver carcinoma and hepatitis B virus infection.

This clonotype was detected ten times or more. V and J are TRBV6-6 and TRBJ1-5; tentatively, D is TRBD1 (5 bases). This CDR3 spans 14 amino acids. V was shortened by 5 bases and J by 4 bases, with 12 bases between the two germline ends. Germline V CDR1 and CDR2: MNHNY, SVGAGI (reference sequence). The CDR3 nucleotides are TGTGCCAGCAGTCCGGGGGTGGGGAATCAGCCCCAGCATTTT. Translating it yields CASSPGVGNQPQHF.

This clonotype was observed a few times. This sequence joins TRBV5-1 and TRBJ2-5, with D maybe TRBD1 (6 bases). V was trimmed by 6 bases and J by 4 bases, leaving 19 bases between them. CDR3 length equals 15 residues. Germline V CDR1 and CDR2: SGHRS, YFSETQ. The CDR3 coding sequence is TGCGCCAGCACTACTGATGGGGGCACCGTAGAGACCCAGTACTTC. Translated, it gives CASTTDGGTVETQYF.

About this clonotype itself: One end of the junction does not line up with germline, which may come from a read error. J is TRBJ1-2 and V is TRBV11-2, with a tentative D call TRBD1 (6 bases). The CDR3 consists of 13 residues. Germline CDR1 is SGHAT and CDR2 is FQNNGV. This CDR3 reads CPSSLDRNYGYTF. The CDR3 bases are TGTCCCAGCAGCTTGGACAGAAACTATGGCTACACCTTC. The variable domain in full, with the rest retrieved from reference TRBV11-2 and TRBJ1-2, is EAGVAQSPRYKIIEKRQSVAFWCNPISGHATLYWYQQILGQGPKLLIQFQNNGVVDDSQLPKDRFSAERLKGVDSTLKIQPAKLEDSAVYLCPSSLDRNYGYTFGSGTRLTVV.

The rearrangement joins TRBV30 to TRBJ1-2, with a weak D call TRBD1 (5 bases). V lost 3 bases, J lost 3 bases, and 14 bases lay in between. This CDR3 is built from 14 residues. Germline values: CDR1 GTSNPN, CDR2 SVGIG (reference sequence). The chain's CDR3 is CAWRYRIRYYGYTF. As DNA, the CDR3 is TGTGCCTGGAGGTACAGGATTAGATACTATGGCTACACCTTC.

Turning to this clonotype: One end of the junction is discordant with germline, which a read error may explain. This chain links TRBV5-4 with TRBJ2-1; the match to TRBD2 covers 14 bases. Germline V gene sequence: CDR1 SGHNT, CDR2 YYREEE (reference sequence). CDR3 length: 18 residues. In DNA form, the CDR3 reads TGTGTCAGCAGCTTTGGGACTAGCGGGAGAATCTCCTACAATGAGCAGTTCTTC. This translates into CVSSFGTSGRISYNEQFF.

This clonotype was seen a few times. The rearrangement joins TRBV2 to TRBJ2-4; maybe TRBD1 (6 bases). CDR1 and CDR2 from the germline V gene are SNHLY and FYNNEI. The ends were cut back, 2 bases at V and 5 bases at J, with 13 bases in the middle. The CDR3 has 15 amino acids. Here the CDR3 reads CASSEQGRRENIQYF. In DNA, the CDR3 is TGTGCCAGCAGTGAACAGGGGCGCCGGGAAAACATTCAGTACTTC.

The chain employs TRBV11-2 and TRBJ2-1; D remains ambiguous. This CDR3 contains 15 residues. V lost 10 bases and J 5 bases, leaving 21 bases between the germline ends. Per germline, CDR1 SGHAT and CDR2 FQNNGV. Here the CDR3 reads CANNFGVRANNEQFF. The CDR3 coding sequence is TGTGCCAACAACTTTGGGGTTCGAGCTAACAATGAGCAGTTCTTC.

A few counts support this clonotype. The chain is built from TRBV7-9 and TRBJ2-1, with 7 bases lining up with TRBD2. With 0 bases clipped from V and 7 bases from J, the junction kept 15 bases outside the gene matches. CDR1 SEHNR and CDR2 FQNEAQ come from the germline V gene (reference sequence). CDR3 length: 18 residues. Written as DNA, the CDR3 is TGTGCCAGCAGCTTAGCGCGGGGTCTACTAGCGACGGTGAATGAGCAGTTCTTC. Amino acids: CASSLARGLLATVNEQFF.

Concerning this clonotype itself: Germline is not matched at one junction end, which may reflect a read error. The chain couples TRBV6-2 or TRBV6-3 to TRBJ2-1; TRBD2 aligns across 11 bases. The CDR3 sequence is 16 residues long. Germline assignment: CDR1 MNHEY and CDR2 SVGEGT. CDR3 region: CVSGPMGLAANNEQFF. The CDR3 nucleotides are TGTGTCAGCGGGCCTATGGGACTAGCGGCTAACAATGAGCAGTTCTTC.

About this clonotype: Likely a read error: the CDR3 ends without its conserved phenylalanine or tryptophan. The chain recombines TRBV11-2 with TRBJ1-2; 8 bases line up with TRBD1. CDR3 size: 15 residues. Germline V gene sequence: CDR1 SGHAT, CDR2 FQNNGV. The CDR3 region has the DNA TGTGCCATCAGCTCGTGGACAGGGAACAACTATGGCTACACCATC. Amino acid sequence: CAISSWTGNNYGYTI.

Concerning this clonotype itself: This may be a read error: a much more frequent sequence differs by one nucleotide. The DNA of the CDR3 is TGTGCCAGCAGTTCCATAAACTCCTACGGGCAGTACTTC. Its protein product is CASSSINSYGQYF. The rearrangement links TRBV28 to TRBJ2-7; D is undetermined. This CDR3 contains 13 residues. The V gene's germline CDR1 is MDHEN and CDR2 SYDVKM.

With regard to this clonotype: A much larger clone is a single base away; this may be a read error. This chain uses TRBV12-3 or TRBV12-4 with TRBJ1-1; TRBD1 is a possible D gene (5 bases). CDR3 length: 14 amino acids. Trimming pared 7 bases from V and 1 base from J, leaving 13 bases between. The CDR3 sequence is CASNTGRANTEAFF. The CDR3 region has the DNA TGTGCCAGCAACACAGGACGGGCGAACACTGAAGCTTTCTTT.

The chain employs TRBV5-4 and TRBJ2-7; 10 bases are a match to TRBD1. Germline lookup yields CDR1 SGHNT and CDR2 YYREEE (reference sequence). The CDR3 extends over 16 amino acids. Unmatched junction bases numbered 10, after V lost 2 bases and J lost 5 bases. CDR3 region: CASSLPGTGVSNEQYF. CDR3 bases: TGTGCCAGCAGCTTACCCGGGACAGGGGTAAGCAACGAGCAGTACTTC.

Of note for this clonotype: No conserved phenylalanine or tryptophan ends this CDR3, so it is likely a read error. CDR3 sequence reads: CASGGRTFRSYNEQFY. In DNA form, the CDR3 reads TGTGCCAGCGGTGGAAGGACTTTTCGCTCCTACAATGAGCAGTTCTAC. This rearrangement joins TRBV6-1 to TRBJ2-1, with TRBD2 as a possible D gene (5 bases). From germline, CDR1 is MNHNS and CDR2 SASEGT. This CDR3 contains 16 residues. The V end lost 8 bases, the J end lost 0 bases, and 17 bases lay between the germline ends.

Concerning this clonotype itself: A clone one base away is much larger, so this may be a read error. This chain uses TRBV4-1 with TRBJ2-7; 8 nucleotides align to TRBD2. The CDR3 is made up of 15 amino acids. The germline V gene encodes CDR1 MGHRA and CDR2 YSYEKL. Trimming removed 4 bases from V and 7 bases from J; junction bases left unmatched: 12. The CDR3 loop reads CASSPFSGATWEQYF. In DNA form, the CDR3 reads TGCGCCAGCAGCCCATTTAGCGGGGCGACCTGGGAGCAGTACTTC.

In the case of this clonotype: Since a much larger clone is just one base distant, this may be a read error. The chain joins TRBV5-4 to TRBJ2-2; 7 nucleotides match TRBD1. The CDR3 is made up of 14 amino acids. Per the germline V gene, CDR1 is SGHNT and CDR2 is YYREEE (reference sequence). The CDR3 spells CASSGGQNTWELFF. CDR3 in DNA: TGTGCCAGCAGCGGGGGACAGAACACCTGGGAGCTGTTTTTT.

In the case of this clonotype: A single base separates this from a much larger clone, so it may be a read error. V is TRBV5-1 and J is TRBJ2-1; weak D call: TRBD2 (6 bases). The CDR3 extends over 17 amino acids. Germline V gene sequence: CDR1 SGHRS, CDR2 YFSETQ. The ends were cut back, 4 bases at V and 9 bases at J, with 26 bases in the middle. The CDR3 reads CASSGRGSSSPFSEQFF. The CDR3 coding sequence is TGCGCCAGCAGCGGCCGGGGGTCTAGCTCTCCTTTTAGTGAGCAGTTCTTC. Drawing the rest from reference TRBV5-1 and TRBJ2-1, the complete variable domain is KAGVTQTPRYLIKTRGQQVTLSCSPISGHRSVSWYQQTPGQGLQFLFEYFSETQRNKGNFPGRFSGRQFSNSRSEMNVSTLELGDSALYLCASSGRGSSSPFSEQFFGPGTRLTVL.

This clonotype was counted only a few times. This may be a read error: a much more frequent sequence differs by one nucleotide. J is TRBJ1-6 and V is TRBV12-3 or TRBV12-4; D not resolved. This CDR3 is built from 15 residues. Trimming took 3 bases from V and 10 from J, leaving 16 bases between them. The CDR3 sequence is CASSFSGLVESPLHF. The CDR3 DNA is TGTGCCAGCAGTTTTTCCGGCCTAGTTGAGTCACCCCTCCACTTT.

Here the CDR3 DNA reads TGTGCCATCAGTGGGTCAGCCCAACAAGAGACCCAGTACTTC. It codes for CAISGSAQQETQYF. This chain links TRBV10-3 with TRBJ2-5; the D is unclear. The CDR3 consists of 14 residues. V was pared by 4 bases and J by 2 bases, with 11 bases between. Looked up from germline, CDR1 is ENHRY and CDR2 is SYGVKD.

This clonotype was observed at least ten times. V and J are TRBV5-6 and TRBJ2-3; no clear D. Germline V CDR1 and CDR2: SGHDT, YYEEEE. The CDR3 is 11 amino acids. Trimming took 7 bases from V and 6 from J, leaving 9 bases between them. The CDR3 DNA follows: TGTGCCAGCCTCTCCCAGGATACGCAGTATTTT. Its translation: CASLSQDTQYF.

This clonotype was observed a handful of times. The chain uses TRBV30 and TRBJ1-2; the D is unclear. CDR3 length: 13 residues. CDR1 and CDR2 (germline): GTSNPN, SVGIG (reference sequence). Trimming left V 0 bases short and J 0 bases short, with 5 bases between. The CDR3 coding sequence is TGTGCCTGGAGTGTTGGAGCTAACTATGGCTACACCTTC. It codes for CAWSVGANYGYTF.

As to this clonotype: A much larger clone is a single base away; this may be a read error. The CDR3 protein is CASSPAIVGDTRYF. The DNA for the CDR3 is TGTGCCAGCAGCCCTGCAATAGTAGGAGATACGCGGTATTTT. V and J are TRBV4-2 and TRBJ2-3; D remains unclear. The CDR3 length is 14 residues. Looked up from germline, CDR1 is LGHNA and CDR2 is YNFKEQ.

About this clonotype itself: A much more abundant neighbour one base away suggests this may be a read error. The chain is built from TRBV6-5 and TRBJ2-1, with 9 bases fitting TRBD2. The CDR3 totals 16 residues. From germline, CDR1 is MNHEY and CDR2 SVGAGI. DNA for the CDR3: TGTGCCAGCAGTTACTCGACTAGCGGCGTGTACAATGAGCACTTCTTC. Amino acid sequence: CASSYSTSGVYNEHFF.

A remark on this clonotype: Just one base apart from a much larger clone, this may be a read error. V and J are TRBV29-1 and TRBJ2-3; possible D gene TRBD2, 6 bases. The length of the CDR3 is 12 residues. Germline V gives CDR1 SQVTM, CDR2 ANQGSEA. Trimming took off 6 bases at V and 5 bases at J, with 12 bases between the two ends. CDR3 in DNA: TGCAGCGTAATTGCGGGATTAGATACGCAGTATTTT. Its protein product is CSVIAGLDTQYF.

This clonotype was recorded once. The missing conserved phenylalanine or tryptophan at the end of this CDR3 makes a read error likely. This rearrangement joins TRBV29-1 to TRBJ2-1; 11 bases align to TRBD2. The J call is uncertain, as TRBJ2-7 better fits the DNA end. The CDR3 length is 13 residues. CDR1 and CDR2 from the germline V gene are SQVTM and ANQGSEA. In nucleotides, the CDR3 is TGCAGCGTCATTACTAGCGGGAGCAATGAGCAGTACTTA. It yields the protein CSVITSGSNEQYL.

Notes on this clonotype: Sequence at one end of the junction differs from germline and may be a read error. The CDR3 bases are TGTGCCAGTATTCCGGACAGGGCTAGCAGTCAGCCCCAGCATTTT. It codes for CASIPDRASSQPQHF. The chain recombines TRBV19 with TRBJ1-5; 8 bases are shared with TRBD1. CDR3 size: 15 residues. The germline V gene has CDR1 LNHDA and CDR2 SQIVND (reference sequence).

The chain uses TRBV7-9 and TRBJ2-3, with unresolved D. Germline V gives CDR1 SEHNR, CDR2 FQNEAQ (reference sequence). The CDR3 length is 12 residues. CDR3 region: CDTLPEADTQYF. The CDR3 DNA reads TGTGACACCCTACCCGAGGCAGATACGCAGTATTTT. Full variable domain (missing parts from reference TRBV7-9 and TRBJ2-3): DTGVSQNPRHKITKRGQNVTFRCDPISEHNRLYWYRQTLGQGPEFLTYFQNEAQLEKSRLLSDRFSAERPKGSFSTLEIQRTEQGDSAMYLCDTLPEADTQYFGPGTRLTVL.

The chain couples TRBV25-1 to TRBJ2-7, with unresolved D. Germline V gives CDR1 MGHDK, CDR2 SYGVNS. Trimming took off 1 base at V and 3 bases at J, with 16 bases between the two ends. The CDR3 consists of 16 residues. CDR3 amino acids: CASSESEISTLYEQYF. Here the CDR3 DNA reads TGTGCCAGCAGTGAATCCGAAATATCTACCCTCTACGAGCAGTACTTC.

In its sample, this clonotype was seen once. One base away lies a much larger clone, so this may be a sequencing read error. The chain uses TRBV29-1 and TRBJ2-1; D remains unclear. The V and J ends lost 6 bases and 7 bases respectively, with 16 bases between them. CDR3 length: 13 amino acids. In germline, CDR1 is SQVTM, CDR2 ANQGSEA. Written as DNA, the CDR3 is TGCAGCGTCGCCCCCTGGGCTGGGAATGAGCAGTTCTTC. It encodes CSVAPWAGNEQFF.

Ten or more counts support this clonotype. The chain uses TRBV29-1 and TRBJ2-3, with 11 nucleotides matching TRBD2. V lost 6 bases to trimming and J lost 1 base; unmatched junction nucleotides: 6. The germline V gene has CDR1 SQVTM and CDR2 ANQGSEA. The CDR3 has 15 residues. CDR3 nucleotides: TGCAGCGTACTAGCGGGGGCCGTGGGCACAGATACGCAGTATTTT. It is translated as CSVLAGAVGTDTQYF.